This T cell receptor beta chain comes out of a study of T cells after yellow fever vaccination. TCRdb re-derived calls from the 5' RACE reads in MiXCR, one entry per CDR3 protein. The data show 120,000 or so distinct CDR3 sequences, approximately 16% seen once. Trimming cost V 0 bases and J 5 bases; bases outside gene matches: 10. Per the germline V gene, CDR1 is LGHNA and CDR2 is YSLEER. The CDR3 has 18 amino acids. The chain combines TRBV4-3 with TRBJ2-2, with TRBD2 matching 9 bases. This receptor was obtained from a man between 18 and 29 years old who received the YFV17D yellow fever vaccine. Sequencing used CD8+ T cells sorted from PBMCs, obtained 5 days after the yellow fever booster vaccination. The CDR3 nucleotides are TGCGCCAGCAGCCAAGATCTAGCAGCGGGGGGTGAAACCGGGGAGCTGTTTTTT. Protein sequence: CASSQDLAAGGETGELFF.